Below are 18 T cell receptor beta chains sequenced from a single sample in a study of cytomegalovirus exposure and HLA in healthy donors (dated by TCRdb to the late 2010s). The method behind the library was the immunoSEQ multiplex PCR assay. A mixture of 60 forward primers for TCR Vbeta segments and 13 reverse primers for TCR Jbeta segments was used in the multiplex PCR. Held by TCRdb, this immuneACCESS table contains in-frame sequences only and omits some clones. Under half of the omission traces to an unresolved V gene where checked; the cause of the rest is unknown. For this sample the table gives 140,000 to 150,000 clones, of which roughly 74% were detected only once. The ten biggest clones cover about 2.5% of the sample. The sequenced sample consisted of PBMCs. The receptor source for this set is a woman aged 18-29 years in good health and CMV-seropositive.

J is TRBJ1-2 and V is TRBV5-1; 10 bases match TRBD1. Germline assignment: CDR1 SGHRS and CDR2 YFSETQ. The V gene end was trimmed by 4 bases and the J gene end by 10 bases; junction bases not matched to a gene: 16. The CDR3 is 16 amino acids. CDR3 nucleotides: TGCGCCAGCAGCCCCTGGACAGGGGGAAATCGTGATGTCTACACCTTC. Encoded protein: CASSPWTGGNRDVYTF.

This clone showed up just once. The chain has TRBV6-6 and TRBJ2-6, with 7 positions matching TRBD1. Trimming took 4 bases from V and 0 from J; bases not matched to a gene: 0. This CDR3 region has 15 residues. CDR1 and CDR2 (germline): MNHNY, SVGAGI (reference sequence). The chain's CDR3 is CASSWDSSGANVLTF. The CDR3 DNA is TGTGCCAGCAGTTGGGACAGCTCTGGGGCCAACGTCCTGACTTTC.

This chain links TRBV7-7 with TRBJ1-1; TRBD1 matches at 12 bases. The germline V gene encodes CDR1 SSHAT and CDR2 FNYEAQ (reference sequence). The ends lost 2 bases at V and 3 bases at J; junction bases unmatched: 7. CDR3 length: 17 residues. CDR3 sequence: CASSLSAGTGGYTEAFF. The CDR3 DNA sequence: TGTGCCAGCAGCTTATCGGCCGGGACAGGGGGCTACACTGAAGCTTTCTTT.

The count of this clone is one. Other DNA sequences in the sample encode the same CDR3. The chain carries TRBV11-2 and TRBJ2-1, with TRBD1 as a possible D gene (5 bases). This CDR3 contains 15 residues. Germline loops: CDR1 SGHAT, CDR2 FQNNGV. The V gene lost 5 bases and the J gene lost 0 bases, with 11 bases spanning the gap. The CDR3 sequence: CASSRTSSSYNEQFF. DNA of the CDR3: TGTGCCAGCAGCCGGACAAGTAGCTCCTACAATGAGCAGTTCTTC.

The CDR3 sequence: CASSKTNPWGGNGYTF. As DNA, the CDR3 is TGTGCCAGCAGCAAAACTAACCCGTGGGGGGGGAATGGCTACACCTTC. The chain combines TRBV21-1 with TRBJ1-2. TRBV21-1 represents a pseudogene. The CDR3 spans 16 residues.

The table lists this clone with a few counts. The gene calls are TRBV2 and TRBJ1-4, with TRBD1 matching over 7 bases. CDR3 size: 15 residues. After removal of 4 bases from V and 4 bases from J, the junction contained 6 bases not matched to a gene. Germline V gene data show CDR1 as SNHLY and CDR2 as FYNNEI. This CDR3 reads CASSVDRVNNEKLFF. CDR3 DNA: TGTGCCAGCAGTGTCGACAGGGTGAATAATGAAAAACTGTTTTTT.

The chain links TRBV28 to TRBJ1-1; TRBD1 matches at 12 bases. The V and J ends lost 3 bases and 6 bases, in that order; junction bases with no gene match: 8. Germline assignment: CDR1 MDHEN and CDR2 SYDVKM. The CDR3 is 16 residues long. CDR3 sequence (DNA): TGTGCCAGCAGTTTTATGGGACAGGGGGCTGCGGCTGAAGCTTTCTTT. Its translation: CASSFMGQGAAAEAFF.

The chain combines TRBV5-1 with TRBJ2-1; TRBD1 agrees at 7 bases. The V gene's germline CDR1 is SGHRS and CDR2 YFSETQ. The CDR3 totals 17 residues. Losses at the gene ends were 4 bases for V and 5 bases for J; bases not matched to a gene: 15. The CDR3 protein is CASSVTPGQRTHNEQFF. CDR3 DNA sequence: TGCGCCAGCAGCGTAACTCCGGGACAGCGGACCCACAATGAGCAGTTCTTC.

This clone appeared a few times. The V call is TRBV7-9, the J call TRBJ1-2; 9 bases are shared with TRBD1. Germline assignment: CDR1 SEHNR and CDR2 FQNEAQ (reference sequence). CDR3 length equals 14 residues. With V trimmed by 4 bases and J by 7 bases, 7 bases remained unmatched. CDR3 bases: TGTGCCAGCAGCTACGGGACAGGGAGTGGTGGCTACACCTTC. Protein product: CASSYGTGSGGYTF.

J is TRBJ1-5 and V is TRBV28; D is undetermined. Between the trimmed V and J ends, which lost 3 bases and 6 bases, there was a span of 3 bases. This CDR3 comprises 11 residues. The germline CDR1 and CDR2 sequences are MDHEN and SYDVKM. In DNA, the CDR3 is TGTGCCAGCAGTTTGAGTCAGCCCCAGCATTTT. It yields the protein CASSLSQPQHF.

The chain joins TRBV30 to TRBJ1-1; D is ambiguous. There are 13 residues in the CDR3. The ends were cut back, 4 bases at V and 6 bases at J, with 15 bases in the middle. Germline V gives CDR1 GTSNPN, CDR2 SVGIG (reference sequence). The CDR3, as DNA: TGTGCCTGGAAAGGAGGGCGGGGATCTGAAGCTTTCTTT. Protein: CAWKGGRGSEAFF.

The rearrangement joins TRBV4-1 to TRBJ1-1, with D uncertain. Germline assignment: CDR1 MGHRA and CDR2 YSYEKL. Trimming shortened V by 5 bases and J by 0 bases, and 10 bases separated the two germline ends. The CDR3 runs 14 residues. As DNA, the CDR3 is TGCGCCAGCAGCTTGCAGGTACTGAACACTGAAGCTTTCTTT. The encoded protein is CASSLQVLNTEAFF.

This sequence joins TRBV10-2 and TRBJ2-7; TRBD1 agrees at 7 bases. There are 14 residues in the CDR3. V lost 0 bases, J lost 6 bases, and 5 bases stayed unmatched. Germline V gene sequence: CDR1 WSHSY, CDR2 SAAADI. The CDR3 is CASSESPTGSEQYF. The CDR3 DNA is TGCGCCAGCAGTGAGTCACCGACAGGGAGCGAGCAGTACTTC.

The chain links TRBV29-1 to TRBJ2-5; 8 bases agree with TRBD2. The CDR3 spans 14 residues. The germline CDR1 and CDR2 sequences are SQVTM and ANQGSEA. Trimming removed 2 bases from V and 5 bases from J; junction bases left unmatched: 7. The CDR3 protein is CSVEQPPGGETQYF. As DNA, the CDR3 is TGCAGCGTTGAACAGCCCCCGGGAGGGGAGACCCAGTACTTC.

The chain combines TRBV2 with TRBJ1-5, with TRBD1 matching 9 bases. V was pared by 6 bases and J by 5 bases, with 8 bases of the junction left unmatched. CDR1 SNHLY and CDR2 FYNNEI come from the germline V gene. CDR3 size: 15 residues. The CDR3 is CASSSGTGYYQPQHF. The DNA for the CDR3 is TGTGCCAGCAGCTCCGGGACAGGGTATTATCAGCCCCAGCATTTT.

The gene calls are TRBV19 and TRBJ1-2, with D possibly being TRBD1 (6 bases). Germline CDR1 reads LNHDA; CDR2 reads SQIVND (reference sequence). The length of the CDR3 is 13 residues. The V gene lost 3 bases and the J gene lost 4 bases, with 9 bases spanning the gap. The DNA of the CDR3 is TGTGCCAGTAGTATCGACAGGAGCTATGGCTACACCTTC. Translation gives CASSIDRSYGYTF.

This clone appeared a few times. The gene calls are TRBV2 and TRBJ2-5; 7 positions agree with TRBD2. Trimming at V came to 1 base and at J to 7 bases, leaving 3 bases not matched to a gene. The CDR3 covers 13 residues. Looked up from germline, CDR1 is SNHLY and CDR2 is FYNNEI. Here the CDR3 DNA reads TGTGCCAGCAGTGAAGGGGGCGGGGGGACCCAGTACTTC. Its translation is CASSEGGGGTQYF.

The chain employs TRBV6-1 and TRBJ1-1; 7 bases match TRBD1. The V and J ends lost 5 bases and 0 bases, in that order; junction bases with no gene match: 3. CDR3 length: 14 amino acids. The germline V gene has CDR1 MNHNS and CDR2 SASEGT. CDR3 residues: CASSFGQVNTEAFF. In DNA, the CDR3 is TGTGCCAGCAGTTTCGGACAGGTGAACACTGAAGCTTTCTTT.